This T cell receptor (beta chain) comes out of a study of blood T cell repertoires in COVID-19 (dated by TCRdb to 2019 to 2021). General notes on the study: Samples covering the acute and convalescent phases of COVID-19 were provided by collaborators in the United States, Italy and Spain. The samples were drawn from two sources: the first 160 participants of the ongoing ImmuneRACE study, and 1,000 to 1,500 subjects contributed by 6 global collaborators. Sample metadata almost always included a de-identified subject ID, COVID-19 status, age in years and sex. The material from the prospective study consisted of cDNA or gDNA derived from T cells, B-cell-depleted T cells, or PBMCs. The dataset comprised deeply sampled blood TCRbeta repertoires from subjects exposed to, actively infected with, or recovered from COVID-19. Where available, HLA class I and class II types were obtained from metadata supplied by the sample provider rather than from assay-based typing. The repertoires were made available in a free public database intended to serve as a resource for research on the immune response to SARS-CoV-2.

The CDR3, cysteine through phenylalanine, is 16 amino acids long. Only the CDR3 DNA is retained, 48 bases long and in frame from the first base. The CDR1 and CDR2 encoded by the germline V gene (reference sequence) are LNHDA and SQIVND. Compared with germline, V lacks 1 base and J lacks 2 bases; bases without a gene match: 3. TCRbeta CDR3 regions were amplified from genomic DNA by means of the immunoSEQ Assay, a bias-controlled multiplex PCR. The study's processing was this. Nucleated cell counts per sample were estimated from amplification of reference gene primers within the assay. Sequence reads were collapsed and filtered to measure the absolute abundance of every unique TCRbeta CDR3 rearrangement. For each sample, productive Simpson clonality was calculated as the square root of Simpson's diversity index across productive rearrangements. TCRdb carries this immuneACCESS record with in-frame sequences only. Its versions omit some clonotypes, under half of them owing to an unresolved V gene in the studies checked, with the rest unexplained. V and J calls and clone size are copied from that table; D and trimming were computed from the DNA. The sample has roughly 280,000 clones on record, 80% to 90% of them singletons. Approximately 4% of the sample is in the top ten clones.

Participants in the prospective study were enrolled through a virtual design, were aged roughly 18 to 100 years, and lived in roughly 25 United States geographic areas. To assign participants to cohorts, the prospective study relied on clinical history that participants themselves reported in a screening survey and a study questionnaire. Each participant in the prospective study had whole blood, serum and a nasopharyngeal or oropharyngeal swab collected by mobile phlebotomists. Over a roughly 2-month period, participants in the prospective study had the option of providing additional blood draws and questionnaires. Blood samples from the prospective study were shipped frozen or at room temperature prior to DNA extraction. Beyond this particular receptor, the publication reports: How much clinical and demographic metadata was included differed by source and by participant, and the metadata was provided uncurated.

Regarding this clone: The specificity of this receptor is unknown. The record has no base qualities; no much larger clone is one base away.

The V and J genes are TRBV19 and TRBJ2-3; 10 of the junction bases match TRBD2. The sequence was collected from a woman in her 30s with acute COVID-19. The sequenced sample consisted of PBMCs or T cells enriched from blood (not recorded which). The nucleotide sequence reads as follows: TGTGCCAGTAGTATAGCCACTAGCGGGACCACAGATACGCAGTATTTT. This codes for CASSIATSGTTDTQYF.